A selection of T cell receptor beta chains follows, all from one sample in a study of cytomegalovirus exposure and HLA in healthy donors. The data were produced by immunoSEQ multiplex PCR, yet TCRdb's version contains in-frame clones alone and is incomplete. The table has about 150,000 clones, 60% to 85% seen once. Sequenced: PBMCs. Every receptor here comes from a man aged 45 to 65 in good health and CMV-seropositive. Both conserved end residues are part of each CDR3. Each record gives: V gene, J gene, D gene, clone size, CDR3 protein, CDR3 DNA. The D gene is left open where the match is weak. Part of the rows lack a size; the others show once, few, many or a class for expanded clones.

>TRBV6-5|TRBJ2-1|TRBD1|.
CASSSGQSYNEQFF
TGTGCCAGCAGTTCGGGACAGTCCTACAATGAGCAGTTCTTC
>TRBV6-1|TRBJ2-7|.|.
CASVLQGSSYEQYF
TGTGCCAGCGTTCTACAGGGAAGCTCCTACGAGCAGTACTTC
>TRBV5-1|TRBJ2-6|.|.
CASSLIQGSGANVLTF
TGCGCCAGCAGCTTAATCCAGGGCTCTGGGGCCAACGTCCTGACTTTC
>TRBV7-3|TRBJ2-7|TRBD2|.
CASSLAGTYEQYF
TGTGCCAGCAGCCTAGCGGGGACTTACGAGCAGTACTTC
>TRBV5-1|TRBJ2-1|TRBD2|few
CASSLRAGDPYNEQFF
TGCGCCAGCAGCTTGCGAGCGGGAGACCCCTACAATGAGCAGTTCTTC
>TRBV10-3|TRBJ2-5|TRBD1|.
CAITSDRKETQYF
TGTGCCATCACTTCGGACAGGAAGGAGACCCAGTACTTC
>TRBV5-1|TRBJ2-7|.|.
CASSYDSSSSYEQYF
TGCGCCAGCAGCTACGACAGCTCGAGCTCCTACGAGCAGTACTTC
>TRBV6-1|TRBJ2-1|TRBD1|.
CASKGQGAHEQFF
TGTGCCAGCAAGGGACAGGGGGCCCATGAGCAGTTCTTC
>TRBV2|TRBJ2-7|TRBD1|.
CASSGGLTGQETEQYF
TGTGCCAGCAGTGGGGGGTTGACGGGACAGGAAACCGAGCAGTACTTC
>TRBV30|TRBJ1-3|.|.
CAWARNRFSGNTIYF
TGTGCCTGGGCACGAAACCGGTTCTCTGGAAACACCATATATTTT
>TRBV7-9|TRBJ1-1|.|.
CASTQGFEAFF
TGTGCCAGCACCCAGGGGTTCGAAGCTTTCTTT
>TRBV5-6|TRBJ1-5|.|.
CASSLIGASNQPQHF
TGTGCCAGCAGCTTGATAGGGGCGAGCAATCAGCCCCAGCATTTT
>TRBV30|TRBJ2-7|.|.
CAWSKGANVQYF
TGTGCCTGGAGTAAAGGGGCGAATGTGCAGTACTTC
>TRBV7-2|TRBJ2-1|TRBD1|.
CASSRDRASNEQFF
TGTGCCAGCAGCCGGGACAGGGCTAGCAATGAGCAGTTCTTC
>TRBV5-3|TRBJ1-4|TRBD1|.
CARSSGQEERSHEKLFF
TGTGCCAGAAGCTCGGGACAGGAGGAGAGGAGCCATGAAAAACTGTTTTTT
>TRBV27|TRBJ2-3|TRBD1|.
CASRPPGQGTDTQYF
TGTGCCAGCAGGCCCCCGGGACAGGGCACAGATACGCAGTATTTT
>TRBV6-6|TRBJ1-1|TRBD1|.
CASSGQGMNTEAFF
TGTGCCAGCAGCGGACAGGGCATGAACACTGAAGCTTTCTTT
>TRBV19|TRBJ2-2|.|once
CASSALWSGRSGELFF
TGTGCCAGTAGTGCACTCTGGAGCGGCCGGTCCGGGGAGCTGTTTTTT
>TRBV12-5|TRBJ2-1|TRBD2|once
CASVAGGLNNEQFF
TGTGCTAGTGTGGCGGGAGGGCTTAATAATGAGCAGTTCTTC
>TRBV5-1|TRBJ2-6|.|.
CASSATGSGANVLTF
TGCGCCAGCAGCGCCACAGGCTCTGGGGCCAACGTCCTGACTTTC
>TRBV15|TRBJ2-2|.|few
CATSRGGSNTGELFF
TGTGCCACCAGCAGGGGGGGATCGAACACCGGGGAGCTGTTTTTT
>TRBV15|TRBJ2-1|.|.
CATSRDLSRTYNEQFF
TGTGCCACCAGCAGAGATTTAAGCAGGACCTACAATGAGCAGTTCTTC
>TRBV4-1|TRBJ2-2|TRBD1|.
CASSQGVRQGAGELFF
TGCGCCAGCAGCCAAGGAGTTCGACAGGGGGCCGGGGAGCTGTTTTTT
>TRBV7-9|TRBJ2-2|TRBD1|once
CASSYRDRGRAGELFF
TGTGCCAGCAGTTACCGGGACAGGGGGCGCGCCGGGGAGCTGTTTTTT
>TRBV28|TRBJ1-2|.|.
CASSPAGRGQDYTF
TGTGCCAGCAGCCCCGCGGGGAGGGGACAAGACTACACCTTC
>TRBV19|TRBJ2-7|.|.
CASSFRHSYEQYF
TGTGCCAGTAGTTTTAGACACTCCTACGAGCAGTACTTC
>TRBV9|TRBJ2-7|TRBD2|few
CASGPTSGTGEQYF
TGTGCCAGCGGGCCGACTAGCGGGACGGGCGAGCAGTACTTC
>TRBV5-5|TRBJ2-3|.|.
CASSLAPSGPSTDTQYF
TGTGCCAGCAGCTTGGCCCCGAGCGGCCCCAGCACAGATACGCAGTATTTT
>TRBV27|TRBJ2-1|TRBD2|.
CASSSQPTSPTIGEQFF
TGTGCCAGCAGTTCCCAACCGACTAGCCCTACAATCGGTGAGCAGTTCTTC
>TRBV13|TRBJ1-6|TRBD1|few
CASRGAGTGNSPLHF
TGTGCCAGCAGGGGGGCCGGGACAGGGAATTCACCCCTCCACTTT
>TRBV6-1|TRBJ1-2|.|.
CASSESGGGAYGYTF
TGTGCCAGCAGTGAATCTGGTGGGGGCGCCTATGGCTACACCTTC
>TRBV13|TRBJ1-4|.|.
CASSFGATNEKLFF
TGTGCCAGCAGCTTCGGGGCAACTAATGAAAAACTGTTTTTT
>TRBV15|TRBJ2-7|.|.
CATSRATTRLSYEQYF
TGTGCCACCAGCAGAGCAACTACACGCCTCTCCTACGAGCAGTACTTC
>TRBV5-6|TRBJ2-1|.|.
CASSLFLAREVHNEQFF
TGTGCCAGCAGCTTATTCCTGGCTAGGGAGGTCCACAATGAGCAGTTCTTC
>TRBV7-3|TRBJ2-2|.|once
CASSLTRAGELFF
TGTGCCAGCAGCTTAACCCGCGCCGGGGAGCTGTTTTTT
>TRBV10-2|TRBJ2-7|TRBD2|.
CASSGGAGSNSYEQYF
TGCGCCAGCAGTGGCGGAGCGGGATCTAACTCCTACGAGCAGTACTTC
>TRBV18|TRBJ2-7|.|.
CASSAILGGEQYF
TGTGCCAGCTCAGCCATACTAGGAGGCGAGCAGTACTTC
>TRBV2|TRBJ2-2|.|.
CASRTTTGPGELFF
TGTGCCAGCAGGACAACTACAGGTCCCGGGGAGCTGTTTTTT
>TRBV6-1|TRBJ2-1|TRBD2|.
CASSETGLAHEQFF
TGTGCCAGCAGCGAAACGGGACTAGCGCATGAGCAGTTCTTC
>TRBV7-9|TRBJ1-2|.|.
CASSSGPRGGGYTF
TGTGCCAGCAGCTCCGGGCCTCGCGGAGGAGGCTACACCTTC
>TRBV14|TRBJ2-5|.|.
CASGSGQETQYF
TGTGCCAGCGGTTCGGGACAAGAGACCCAGTACTTC
>TRBV7-9|TRBJ2-1|TRBD2|.
CASSLALAGELNEQFF
TGTGCCAGCAGCTTAGCGCTAGCGGGAGAACTCAATGAGCAGTTCTTC
>TRBV30|TRBJ2-1|TRBD1|.
CAWGGTGQGTYNEQFF
TGTGCCTGGGGTGGTACGGGACAGGGAACCTACAATGAGCAGTTCTTC
>TRBV2|TRBJ2-7|.|.
CASSEGSNTYEQYF
TGTGCCAGCAGTGAAGGTTCAAATACCTACGAGCAGTACTTC
>TRBV27|TRBJ1-1|.|.
CASTQGLNTEAFF
TGTGCCAGCACTCAGGGGCTGAACACTGAAGCTTTCTTT
>TRBV9|TRBJ2-1|TRBD1|.
CASSEGTGGLNEQFF
TGTGCCAGCAGCGAAGGGACAGGGGGATTGAATGAGCAGTTCTTC
>TRBV27|TRBJ1-1|TRBD1|.
CASSRSTGLTEAFF
TGTGCCAGCAGTCGCTCGACAGGGTTAACTGAAGCTTTCTTT
>TRBV5-1|TRBJ2-4|TRBD2|.
CASFPGDYENVGAKNIQYF
TGCGCCAGCTTCCCGGGGGACTACGAAAATGTAGGGGCCAAAAACATTCAGTACTTC
>TRBV7-9|TRBJ2-3|TRBD2|.
CSSSFGTSGSSDTQYF
TGTTCCAGCAGCTTCGGGACTAGCGGGAGTTCAGATACGCAGTATTTT
>TRBV7-9|TRBJ1-1|.|.
CASRALLYTATEAFF
TGTGCCAGCAGGGCCCTTCTTTATACAGCCACTGAAGCTTTCTTT
>TRBV27|TRBJ2-7|TRBD1|.
CASSSTGTGRYEQYF
TGTGCCAGCAGTTCCACCGGGACAGGGAGATACGAGCAGTACTTC
>TRBV2|TRBJ1-5|.|.
CASRRDNQPQHF
TGTGCCAGCAGACGGGACAATCAGCCCCAGCATTTT
>TRBV10-3|TRBJ2-2|TRBD2|.
CAIKPSGREGELFF
TGTGCCATCAAACCTAGCGGGAGAGAGGGGGAGCTGTTTTTT
>TRBV11-2|TRBJ2-3|TRBD2|.
CASSTGLARTDTQYF
TGTGCCAGCAGCACCGGACTAGCGCGCACAGATACGCAGTATTTT
>TRBV5-1|TRBJ2-5|.|few
CASSLVGDQETQYF
TGCGCCAGCAGCTTGGTAGGGGACCAAGAGACCCAGTACTTC
>TRBV29-1|TRBJ2-3|TRBD2|.
CSAMGLAGVSYTQYF
TGCAGCGCCATGGGACTAGCGGGAGTCTCTTATACGCAGTATTTT
>TRBV18|TRBJ2-2|TRBD1|.
CASSATGASTGELFF
TGTGCCAGCTCAGCTACAGGGGCGAGCACCGGGGAGCTGTTTTTT